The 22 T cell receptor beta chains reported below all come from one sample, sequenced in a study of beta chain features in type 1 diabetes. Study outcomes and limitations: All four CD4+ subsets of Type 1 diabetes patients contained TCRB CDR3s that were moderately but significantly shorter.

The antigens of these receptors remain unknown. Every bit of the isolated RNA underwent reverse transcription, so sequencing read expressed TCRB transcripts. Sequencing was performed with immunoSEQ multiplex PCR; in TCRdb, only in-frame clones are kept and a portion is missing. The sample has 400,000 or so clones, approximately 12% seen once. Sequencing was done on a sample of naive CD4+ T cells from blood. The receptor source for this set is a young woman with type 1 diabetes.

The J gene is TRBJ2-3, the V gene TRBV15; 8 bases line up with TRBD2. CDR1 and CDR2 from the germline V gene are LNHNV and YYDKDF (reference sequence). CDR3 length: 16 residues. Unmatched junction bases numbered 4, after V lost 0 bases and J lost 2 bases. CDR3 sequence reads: CATSRDQAGDTDTQYF. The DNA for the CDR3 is TGTGCCACCAGCAGAGATCAAGCGGGAGACACAGATACGCAGTATTTT. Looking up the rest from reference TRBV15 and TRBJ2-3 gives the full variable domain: DAMVIQNPRYQVTQFGKPVTLSCSQTLNHNVMYWYQQKSSQAPKLLFHYYDKDFNNEADTPDNFQSRRPNTSFCFLDIRSPGLGDTAMYLCATSRDQAGDTDTQYFGPGTRLTVL.

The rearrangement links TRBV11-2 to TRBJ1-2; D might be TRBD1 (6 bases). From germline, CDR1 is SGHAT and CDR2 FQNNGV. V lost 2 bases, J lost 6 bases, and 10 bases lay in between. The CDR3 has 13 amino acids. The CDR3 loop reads CASSLRGRDGYTF. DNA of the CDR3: TGTGCCAGCAGCTTAAGGGGGAGAGATGGCTACACCTTC. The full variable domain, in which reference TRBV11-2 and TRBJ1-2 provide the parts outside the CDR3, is EAGVAQSPRYKIIEKRQSVAFWCNPISGHATLYWYQQILGQGPKLLIQFQNNGVVDDSQLPKDRFSAERLKGVDSTLKIQPAKLEDSAVYLCASSLRGRDGYTFGSGTRLTVV.

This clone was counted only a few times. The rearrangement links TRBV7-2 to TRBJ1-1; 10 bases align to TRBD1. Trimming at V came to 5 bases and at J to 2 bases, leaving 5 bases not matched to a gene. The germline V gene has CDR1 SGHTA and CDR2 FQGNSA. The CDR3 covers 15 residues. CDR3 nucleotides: TGTGCCAGCAGCGTTGGGGACAGGGGAAACACTGAAGCTTTCTTT. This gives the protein CASSVGDRGNTEAFF.

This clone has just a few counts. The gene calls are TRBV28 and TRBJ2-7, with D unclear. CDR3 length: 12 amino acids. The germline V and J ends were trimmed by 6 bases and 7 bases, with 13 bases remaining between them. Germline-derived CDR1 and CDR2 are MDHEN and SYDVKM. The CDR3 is CASSLNLVEQYF. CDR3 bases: TGTGCCAGCAGCCTCAACCTAGTAGAGCAGTACTTC.

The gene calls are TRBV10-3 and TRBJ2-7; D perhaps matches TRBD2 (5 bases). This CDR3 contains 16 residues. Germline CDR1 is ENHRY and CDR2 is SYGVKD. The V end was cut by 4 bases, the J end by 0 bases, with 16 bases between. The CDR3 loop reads CAISGGSDSISYEQYF. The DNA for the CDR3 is TGTGCCATCAGTGGCGGCTCGGACTCCATCTCCTACGAGCAGTACTTC.

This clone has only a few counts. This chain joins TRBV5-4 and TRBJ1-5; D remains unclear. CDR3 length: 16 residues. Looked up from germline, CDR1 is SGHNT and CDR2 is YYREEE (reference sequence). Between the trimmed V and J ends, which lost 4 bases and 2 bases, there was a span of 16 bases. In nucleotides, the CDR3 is TGTGCCAGCAGCCAAGATCTTGTGGCGGGCAATCAGCCCCAGCATTTT. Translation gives CASSQDLVAGNQPQHF.

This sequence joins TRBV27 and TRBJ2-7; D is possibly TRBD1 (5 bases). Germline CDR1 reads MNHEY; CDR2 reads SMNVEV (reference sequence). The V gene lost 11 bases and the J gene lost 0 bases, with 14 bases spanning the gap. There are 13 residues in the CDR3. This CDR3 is CAVARRGSYEQYF. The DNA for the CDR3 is TGTGCCGTGGCGCGTAGGGGCTCCTACGAGCAGTACTTC.

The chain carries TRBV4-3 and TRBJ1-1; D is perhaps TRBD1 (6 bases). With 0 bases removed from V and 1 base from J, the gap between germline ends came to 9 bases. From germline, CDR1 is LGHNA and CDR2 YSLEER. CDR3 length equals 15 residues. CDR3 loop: CASSQDGTTNTEAFF. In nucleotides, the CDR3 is TGCGCCAGCAGCCAAGACGGGACAACGAACACTGAAGCTTTCTTT.

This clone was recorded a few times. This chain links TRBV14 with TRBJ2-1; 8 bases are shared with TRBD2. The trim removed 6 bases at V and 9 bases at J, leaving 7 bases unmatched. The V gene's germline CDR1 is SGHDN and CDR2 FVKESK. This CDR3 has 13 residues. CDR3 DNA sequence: TGTGCCAGCAGTGTCAGCGGGAGCTCTGAGCAGTTCTTC. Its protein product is CASSVSGSSEQFF.

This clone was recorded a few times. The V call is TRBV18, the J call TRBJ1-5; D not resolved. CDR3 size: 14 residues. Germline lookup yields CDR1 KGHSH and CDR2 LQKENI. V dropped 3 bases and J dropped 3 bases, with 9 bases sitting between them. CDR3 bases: TGTGCCAGCTCACCTGAGGGCCCCAATCAGCCCCAGCATTTT. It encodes CASSPEGPNQPQHF.

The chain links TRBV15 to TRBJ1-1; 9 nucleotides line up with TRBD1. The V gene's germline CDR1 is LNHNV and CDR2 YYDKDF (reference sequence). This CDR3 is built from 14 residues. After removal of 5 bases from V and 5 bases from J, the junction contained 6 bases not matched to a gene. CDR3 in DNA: TGTGCCACCAGCTGGGGACAGGGCAAGACTGAAGCTTTCTTT. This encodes CATSWGQGKTEAFF.

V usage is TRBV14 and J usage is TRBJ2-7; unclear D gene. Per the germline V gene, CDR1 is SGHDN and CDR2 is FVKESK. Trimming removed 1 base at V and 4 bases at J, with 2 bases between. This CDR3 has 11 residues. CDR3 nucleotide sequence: TGTGCCAGCAGCCAAGCGTACGAGCAGTACTTC. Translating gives CASSQAYEQYF.

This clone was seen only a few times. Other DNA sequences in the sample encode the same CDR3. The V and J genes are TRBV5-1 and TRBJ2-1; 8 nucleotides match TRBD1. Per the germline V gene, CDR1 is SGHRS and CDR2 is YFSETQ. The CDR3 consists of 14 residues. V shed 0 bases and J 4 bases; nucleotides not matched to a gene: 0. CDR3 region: CASSLGDRYNEQFF. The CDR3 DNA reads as TGCGCCAGCAGCTTGGGGGACAGGTACAATGAGCAGTTCTTC.

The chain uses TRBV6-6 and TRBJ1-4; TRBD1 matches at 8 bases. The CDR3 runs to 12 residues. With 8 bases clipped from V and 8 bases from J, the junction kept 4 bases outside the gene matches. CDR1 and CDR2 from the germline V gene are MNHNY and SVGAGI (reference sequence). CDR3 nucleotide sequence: TGTGCCAGCGGACAGGGCGGCGAAAAACTGTTTTTT. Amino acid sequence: CASGQGGEKLFF.

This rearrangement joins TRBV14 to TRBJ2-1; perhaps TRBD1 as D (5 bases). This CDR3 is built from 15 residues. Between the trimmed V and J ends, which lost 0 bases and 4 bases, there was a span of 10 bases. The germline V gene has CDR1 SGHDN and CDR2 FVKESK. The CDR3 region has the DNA TGTGCCAGCAGCCAAGATAGGCAGGGTTACAATGAGCAGTTCTTC. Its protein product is CASSQDRQGYNEQFF.

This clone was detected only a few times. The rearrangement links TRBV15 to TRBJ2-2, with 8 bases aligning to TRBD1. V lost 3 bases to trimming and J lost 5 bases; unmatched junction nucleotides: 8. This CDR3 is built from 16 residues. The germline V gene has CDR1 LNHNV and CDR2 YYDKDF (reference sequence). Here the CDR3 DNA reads TGTGCCACCAGCAGCGGACAGGGTATAAAGACCGGGGAGCTGTTTTTT. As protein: CATSSGQGIKTGELFF.

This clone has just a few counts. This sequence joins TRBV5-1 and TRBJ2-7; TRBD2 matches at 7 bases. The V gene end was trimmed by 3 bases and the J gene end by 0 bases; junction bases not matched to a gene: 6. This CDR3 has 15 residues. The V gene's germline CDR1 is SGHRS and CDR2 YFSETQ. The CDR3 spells CASSYSGAGSYEQYF. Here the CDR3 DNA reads TGCGCCAGCAGCTACAGCGGGGCTGGCTCCTACGAGCAGTACTTC.

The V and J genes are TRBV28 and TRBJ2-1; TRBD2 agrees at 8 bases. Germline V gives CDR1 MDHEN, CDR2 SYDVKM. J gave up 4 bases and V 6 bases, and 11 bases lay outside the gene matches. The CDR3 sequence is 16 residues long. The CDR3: CASRRYGLALYNEQFF. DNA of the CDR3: TGTGCCAGCAGGCGATACGGACTAGCCCTATACAATGAGCAGTTCTTC.

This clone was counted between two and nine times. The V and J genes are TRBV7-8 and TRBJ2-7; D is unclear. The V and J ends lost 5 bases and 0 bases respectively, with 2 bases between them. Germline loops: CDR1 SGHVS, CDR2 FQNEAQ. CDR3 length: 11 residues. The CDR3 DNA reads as TGTGCCAGCAGCCGCTCCTACGAGCAGTACTTC. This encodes CASSRSYEQYF. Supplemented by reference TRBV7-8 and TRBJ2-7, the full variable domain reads GAGVSQSPRYKVAKRGQDVALRCDPISGHVSLFWYQQALGQGPEFLTYFQNEAQLDKSGLPSDRFFAERPEGSVSTLKIQRTQQEDSAVYLCASSRSYEQYFGPGTRLTVT.

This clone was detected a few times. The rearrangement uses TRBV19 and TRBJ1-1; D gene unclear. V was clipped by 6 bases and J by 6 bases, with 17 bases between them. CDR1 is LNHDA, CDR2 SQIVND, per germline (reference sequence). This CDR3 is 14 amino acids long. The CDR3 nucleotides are TGTGCCAGTAGCCGATGGGGAGAGACGGCTGAAGCTTTCTTT. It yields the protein CASSRWGETAEAFF.

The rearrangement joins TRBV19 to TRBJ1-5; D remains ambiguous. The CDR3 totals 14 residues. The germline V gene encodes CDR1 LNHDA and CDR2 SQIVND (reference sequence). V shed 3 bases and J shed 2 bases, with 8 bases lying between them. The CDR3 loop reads CASSIERGNQPQHF. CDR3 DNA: TGTGCCAGTAGTATCGAGCGGGGCAATCAGCCCCAGCATTTT.

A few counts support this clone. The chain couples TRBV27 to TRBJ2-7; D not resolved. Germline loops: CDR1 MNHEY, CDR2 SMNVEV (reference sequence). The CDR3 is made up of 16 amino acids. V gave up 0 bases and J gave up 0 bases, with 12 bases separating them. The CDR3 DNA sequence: TGTGCCAGCAGTTTATCGGGCCGACCAAGCTCCTACGAGCAGTACTTC. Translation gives CASSLSGRPSSYEQYF.